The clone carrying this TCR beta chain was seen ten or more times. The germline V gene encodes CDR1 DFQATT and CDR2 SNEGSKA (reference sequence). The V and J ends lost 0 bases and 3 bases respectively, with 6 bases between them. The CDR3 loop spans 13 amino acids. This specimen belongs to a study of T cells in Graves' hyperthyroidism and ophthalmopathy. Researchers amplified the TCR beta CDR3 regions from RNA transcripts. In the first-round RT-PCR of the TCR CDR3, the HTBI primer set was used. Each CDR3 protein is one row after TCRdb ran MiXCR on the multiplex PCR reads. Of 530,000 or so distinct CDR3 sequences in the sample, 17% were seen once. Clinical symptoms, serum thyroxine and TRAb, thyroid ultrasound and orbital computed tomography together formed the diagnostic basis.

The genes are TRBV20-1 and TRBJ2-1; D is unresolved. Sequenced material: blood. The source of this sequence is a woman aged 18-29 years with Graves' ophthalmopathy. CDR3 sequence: CSARDVGYNEQFF. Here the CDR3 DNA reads TGCAGTGCTAGAGATGTGGGCTACAATGAGCAGTTCTTC.